The rows below give T cell receptor beta chains drawn from one sample of a study of blood T cell repertoires in COVID-19. TCRdb keeps only in-frame clones here, not all; method: immunoSEQ multiplex PCR. The data show around 110,000 clones, with 71% seen just once and about 1% held by the top ten. Sequenced sample: peripheral blood. The receptors here all came from a human donor with acute or convalescent COVID-19. The donor label of this sample is uncertain. The CDR3 runs from the conserved cysteine through the conserved F or W. A D gene is named only where the DNA matches it firmly. Some rows have no size entry. The others give once, few or many, or a class for an expanded clone.

V gene: TRBV7-9
J gene: TRBJ2-3
D gene: .
clone size: .
CDR3 protein: CASSLTWGDTDTQYF
CDR3 DNA: TGTGCCAGCAGCTTGACGTGGGGGGACACAGATACGCAGTATTTT

V gene: TRBV24-1
J gene: TRBJ1-6
D gene: .
clone size: .
CDR3 protein: CATSGTGNNSPLHF
CDR3 DNA: TGTGCCACCAGTGGGACTGGGAATAATTCACCCCTCCACTTT

V gene: TRBV7-9
J gene: TRBJ1-6
D gene: TRBD1
clone size: few
CDR3 protein: CASSLPGQGGPLHF
CDR3 DNA: TGTGCCAGCAGCCTGCCGGGACAGGGGGGACCCCTCCACTTT

V gene: TRBV27
J gene: TRBJ2-7
D gene: .
clone size: .
CDR3 protein: CASSPRTFGNEQYF
CDR3 DNA: TGTGCCAGCAGCCCCCGGACTTTTGGGAACGAGCAGTACTTC

V gene: TRBV7-6
J gene: TRBJ1-1
D gene: .
clone size: .
CDR3 protein: CASSLEAGGGTEAFF
CDR3 DNA: TGTGCCAGCAGCTTAGAAGCGGGCGGGGGCACTGAAGCTTTCTTT

V gene: TRBV15
J gene: TRBJ2-1
D gene: TRBD2
clone size: once
CDR3 protein: CATSRDKGTSNEQFF
CDR3 DNA: TGTGCCACCAGCAGAGATAAAGGGACTAGTAATGAGCAGTTCTTC

V gene: TRBV6-1
J gene: TRBJ2-7
D gene: TRBD2
clone size: few
CDR3 protein: CASSERAGGALYEQYF
CDR3 DNA: TGTGCCAGCAGTGAAAGGGCGGGAGGGGCCCTCTACGAGCAGTACTTC

V gene: TRBV7-9
J gene: TRBJ1-2
D gene: .
clone size: .
CDR3 protein: CASPLLEGIGYTF
CDR3 DNA: TGTGCCAGCCCCCTCCTCGAGGGTATTGGCTACACCTTC

V gene: TRBV19
J gene: TRBJ2-1
D gene: .
clone size: .
CDR3 protein: CASSRSSSYNEQFF
CDR3 DNA: TGTGCCAGTAGTAGATCGAGCTCCTACAATGAGCAGTTCTTC

V gene: TRBV5-5
J gene: TRBJ2-3
D gene: .
clone size: .
CDR3 protein: CASSVGGLGTDTQYF
CDR3 DNA: TGTGCCAGCAGCGTGGGGGGCCTTGGCACAGATACGCAGTATTTT

V gene: TRBV10-3
J gene: TRBJ2-3
D gene: .
clone size: .
CDR3 protein: CAISSPRTDTQYF
CDR3 DNA: TGTGCCATCAGTTCTCCCCGCACAGATACGCAGTATTTT

V gene: TRBV19
J gene: TRBJ1-2
D gene: .
clone size: .
CDR3 protein: CASSRSFGENYGYTF
CDR3 DNA: TGTGCCAGTAGTCGATCCTTCGGGGAGAACTATGGCTACACCTTC

V gene: TRBV11-2
J gene: TRBJ2-7
D gene: .
clone size: many
CDR3 protein: CASSLSRGYEQYF
CDR3 DNA: TGTGCCAGCAGCTTAAGCCGGGGCTACGAGCAGTACTTC

V gene: TRBV2
J gene: TRBJ1-2
D gene: TRBD1
clone size: .
CDR3 protein: CASTRNRGVYGYTF
CDR3 DNA: TGTGCCAGCACTCGGAACAGGGGGGTCTATGGCTACACCTTC

V gene: TRBV7-9
J gene: TRBJ2-3
D gene: .
clone size: many
CDR3 protein: CASSLGRGSWDTQYF
CDR3 DNA: TGTGCCAGCAGCTTAGGACGAGGGTCCTGGGATACGCAGTATTTT

V gene: TRBV5-1
J gene: TRBJ2-1
D gene: TRBD2
clone size: .
CDR3 protein: CASSTTSARVNEQFF
CDR3 DNA: TGCGCCAGCAGCACGACTAGCGCTAGGGTCAATGAGCAGTTCTTC

V gene: TRBV18
J gene: TRBJ1-4
D gene: TRBD1
clone size: .
CDR3 protein: CASSPDRGATNEKLFF
CDR3 DNA: TGTGCCAGCTCACCCGACAGGGGGGCAACTAATGAAAAACTGTTTTTT

V gene: TRBV6-6
J gene: TRBJ1-6
D gene: TRBD1
clone size: .
CDR3 protein: CASSDYVLSTGGSYNSPLHF
CDR3 DNA: TGTGCCAGCAGCGATTACGTCCTTAGTACAGGGGGCTCCTATAATTCACCCCTCCACTTT

V gene: TRBV12-3/TRBV12-4
J gene: TRBJ2-3
D gene: .
clone size: .
CDR3 protein: CASNGGDTDTQYF
CDR3 DNA: TGTGCCAGCAACGGGGGAGACACAGATACGCAGTATTTT

V gene: TRBV6-5
J gene: TRBJ1-4
D gene: TRBD1
clone size: .
CDR3 protein: CASSYLYRGLGEKLFF
CDR3 DNA: TGTGCCAGCAGTTATCTCTACAGGGGGCTAGGTGAAAAACTGTTTTTT

V gene: TRBV5-6
J gene: TRBJ1-2
D gene: TRBD1
clone size: .
CDR3 protein: CASSFVPGTGRYGYTF
CDR3 DNA: TGTGCCAGCAGCTTTGTTCCCGGGACAGGGAGGTATGGCTACACCTTC

V gene: TRBV2
J gene: TRBJ1-2
D gene: TRBD1
clone size: .
CDR3 protein: CASSVGQNYGYTF
CDR3 DNA: TGTGCCAGCAGTGTGGGACAGAACTATGGCTACACCTTC

V gene: TRBV18
J gene: TRBJ1-4
D gene: TRBD1
clone size: .
CDR3 protein: CASSGTGREKLFF
CDR3 DNA: TGTGCCAGCTCAGGGACAGGGCGCGAAAAACTGTTTTTT

V gene: TRBV5-8
J gene: TRBJ1-3
D gene: TRBD1
clone size: .
CDR3 protein: CASSFWDRVSKENTIYF
CDR3 DNA: TGTGCCAGCAGCTTCTGGGACAGGGTTAGTAAAGAAAACACCATATATTTT

V gene: TRBV6-5
J gene: TRBJ1-2
D gene: .
clone size: .
CDR3 protein: CASSSTQGRHGYTF
CDR3 DNA: TGTGCCAGCAGTTCCACACAGGGAAGACATGGCTACACCTTC

V gene: TRBV7-2
J gene: TRBJ2-7
D gene: TRBD1
clone size: .
CDR3 protein: CASSLSGTGPYEQYF
CDR3 DNA: TGTGCCAGCAGCCTTTCCGGGACAGGCCCCTACGAGCAGTACTTC

V gene: TRBV2
J gene: TRBJ1-5
D gene: .
clone size: .
CDR3 protein: CASKARQAGQPQHF
CDR3 DNA: TGTGCCAGCAAGGCCAGGCAGGCGGGTCAGCCCCAGCATTTT

V gene: TRBV6-5
J gene: TRBJ1-3
D gene: TRBD1
clone size: .
CDR3 protein: CASPGQGTGNTIYF
CDR3 DNA: TGTGCCAGCCCGGGACAGGGAACAGGAAACACCATATATTTT

V gene: TRBV7-3
J gene: TRBJ1-4
D gene: .
clone size: .
CDR3 protein: CASSLGGRSEKLFF
CDR3 DNA: TGTGCCAGCAGCTTAGGGGGCCGGAGTGAAAAACTGTTTTTT

V gene: TRBV18
J gene: TRBJ1-2
D gene: .
clone size: .
CDR3 protein: CASSKGDGPQGSYTF
CDR3 DNA: TGTGCCAGCTCGAAGGGTGACGGACCGCAGGGGAGCTACACCTTC

V gene: TRBV6-5
J gene: TRBJ2-7
D gene: TRBD1
clone size: .
CDR3 protein: CASIARDRVGYEQYF
CDR3 DNA: TGTGCCAGCATTGCCCGGGACAGGGTTGGCTACGAGCAGTACTTC

V gene: TRBV18
J gene: TRBJ1-1
D gene: .
clone size: .
CDR3 protein: CASSPPRGEGNTEAFF
CDR3 DNA: TGTGCCAGCTCACCACCGAGGGGGGAGGGGAACACTGAAGCTTTCTTT

V gene: TRBV29-1
J gene: TRBJ2-3
D gene: .
clone size: .
CDR3 protein: CSVAGGRSTDTQYF
CDR3 DNA: TGCAGCGTCGCTGGAGGGAGAAGCACAGATACGCAGTATTTT

V gene: TRBV28
J gene: TRBJ2-7
D gene: .
clone size: once
CDR3 protein: CASSWGQYEQYF
CDR3 DNA: TGTGCCAGCAGTTGGGGACAATACGAGCAGTACTTC

V gene: TRBV6-5
J gene: TRBJ2-4
D gene: .
clone size: .
CDR3 protein: CASSLGGEAIQYF
CDR3 DNA: TGTGCCAGCAGTTTAGGAGGGGAGGCCATTCAGTACTTC

V gene: TRBV2
J gene: TRBJ2-1
D gene: TRBD1
clone size: .
CDR3 protein: CASMDRGRVEQFF
CDR3 DNA: TGTGCCAGCATGGACAGGGGGCGGGTTGAGCAGTTCTTC

V gene: TRBV30
J gene: TRBJ2-2
D gene: TRBD1
clone size: .
CDR3 protein: CAWRQGAEGELFF
CDR3 DNA: TGTGCCTGGAGGCAGGGGGCCGAGGGGGAGCTGTTTTTT

V gene: TRBV13
J gene: TRBJ2-4
D gene: TRBD1
clone size: .
CDR3 protein: CASSTPTGAEGIQYF
CDR3 DNA: TGTGCCAGCAGCACCCCGACAGGGGCTGAGGGCATTCAGTACTTC

V gene: TRBV5-6
J gene: TRBJ2-1
D gene: TRBD2
clone size: .
CDR3 protein: CASRRLAGGHEQFF
CDR3 DNA: TGTGCCAGCCGCAGACTAGCGGGGGGGCATGAGCAGTTCTTC

V gene: TRBV14
J gene: TRBJ1-2
D gene: .
clone size: .
CDR3 protein: CASSPEQGHGYTF
CDR3 DNA: TGTGCCAGCAGTCCAGAACAGGGCCATGGCTACACCTTC